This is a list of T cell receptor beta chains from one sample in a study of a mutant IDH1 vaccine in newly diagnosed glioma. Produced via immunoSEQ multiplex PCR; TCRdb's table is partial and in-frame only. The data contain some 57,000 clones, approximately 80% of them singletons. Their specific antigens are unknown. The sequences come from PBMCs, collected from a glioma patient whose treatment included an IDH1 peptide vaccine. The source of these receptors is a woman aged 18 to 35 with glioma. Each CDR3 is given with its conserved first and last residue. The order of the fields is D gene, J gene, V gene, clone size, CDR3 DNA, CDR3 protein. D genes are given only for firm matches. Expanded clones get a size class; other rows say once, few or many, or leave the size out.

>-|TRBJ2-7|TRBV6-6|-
TGTGCCAGCAGTTACTCGACTAGGGGATACTACGAGCAGTACTTC
CASSYSTRGYYEQYF
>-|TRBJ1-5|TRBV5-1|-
TGCGCCAGCAGCTTTACAGGCCTCAATCAGCCCCAGCATTTT
CASSFTGLNQPQHF
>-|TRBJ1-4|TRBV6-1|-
TGTGCCAGCAGTGAGACGGCAGGGGCCGGGGATGAAAAACTGTTTTTT
CASSETAGAGDEKLFF
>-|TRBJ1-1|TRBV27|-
TGTGCCACCCGGCAAAGTCTGAACACTGAAGCTTTCTTT
CATRQSLNTEAFF
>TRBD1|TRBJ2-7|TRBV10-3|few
TGTGCCATCAGAATGGGACAGGGGATCTACGAGCAGTACTTC
CAIRMGQGIYEQYF
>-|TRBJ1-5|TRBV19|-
TGTGCCAGTAAAGACGGCAATCAGCCCCAGCATTTT
CASKDGNQPQHF
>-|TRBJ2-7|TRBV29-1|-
TGCAGCGTTCTGACTAGTTTCACCTACGAGCAGTACTTC
CSVLTSFTYEQYF
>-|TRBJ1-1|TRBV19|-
TGTGCCAGTAACACAGCCTGGGAAGCTTTCTTT
CASNTAWEAFF
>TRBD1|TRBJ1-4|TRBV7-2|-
TGTGCCAGCAGCCGACAGGGGGGGATTGAAAAACTGTTTTTT
CASSRQGGIEKLFF
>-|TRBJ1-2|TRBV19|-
TGTGCCACCCAGAGGAACACGGGTGGCTACACCTTC
CATQRNTGGYTF
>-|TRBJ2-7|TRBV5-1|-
TGCGCCAGCAGCGCGCGGACGGGCGGCCCCTACGAGCAGTACTTC
CASSARTGGPYEQYF
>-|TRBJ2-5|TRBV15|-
TGTGCCACCAGCCTTCGAATGGGACTTCTGGAAGAGACCCAGTACTTC
CATSLRMGLLEETQYF
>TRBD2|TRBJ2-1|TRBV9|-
TGTGCCAGCAGCGTAGCGGGGGGGGGTGAGCAGTTCTTC
CASSVAGGGEQFF
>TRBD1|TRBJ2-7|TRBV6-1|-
TGTGCCAGCACCCGAGGACAGGGGATCTACGAGCAGTACTTC
CASTRGQGIYEQYF
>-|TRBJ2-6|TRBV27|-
TGTGCCAGTCGACAGGTTGGTGGGGCCAACGTCCTGACTTTC
CASRQVGGANVLTF
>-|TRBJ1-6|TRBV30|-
TGTGCCTGGAGTGGCTCTGGGGATTCACCCCTCCACTTT
CAWSGSGDSPLHF
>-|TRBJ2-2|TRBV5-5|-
TGTGCCAGCAGCCAGGGACAGAACACCGGGGAGCTGTTTTTT
CASSQGQNTGELFF
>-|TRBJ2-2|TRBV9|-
TGTGCCAGCAGCGTAGAACTAACATCCGGGGAGCTGTTTTTT
CASSVELTSGELFF
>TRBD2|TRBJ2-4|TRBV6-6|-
TGTGCCAGCAGTTACCCCCTGGGAGCGGGAGGGGAGGTTCAGTACTTC
CASSYPLGAGGEVQYF
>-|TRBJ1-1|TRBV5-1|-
TGCGCCAGCAGCTCACTCAGTCCAGGGCTCACTGAAGCTTTCTTT
CASSSLSPGLTEAFF
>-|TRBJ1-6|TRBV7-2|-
TGTGCCAGCAGCGAACAGGGTGGTGGGTCACCCCTCCACTTT
CASSEQGGGSPLHF
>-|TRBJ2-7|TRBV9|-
TGTGCCAGCAGCGTAGACGGAACGGACTACGAGCAGTACTTC
CASSVDGTDYEQYF
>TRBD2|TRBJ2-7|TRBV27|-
TGTGCCAGCAGTTCCCCGGCTAGCGGGAAAACCTACGAGCAGTACTTC
CASSSPASGKTYEQYF
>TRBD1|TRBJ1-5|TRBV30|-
TGTGCCTGGAGCGCAGGGGGCGGGCAGCCCCAGCATTTT
CAWSAGGGQPQHF
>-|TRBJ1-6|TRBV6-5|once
TGTGCCAGCGGCCCGGCGGACCCGGGCAATTCACCCCTCCACTTT
CASGPADPGNSPLHF
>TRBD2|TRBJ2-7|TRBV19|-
TGTGCCAGTTCGTTCGGGACTAGCGGTACCTACGAGCAGTACTTC
CASSFGTSGTYEQYF
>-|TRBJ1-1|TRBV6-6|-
TGTGCCAGCAGTTACCGCCAGGGCCGGGGGAACACTGAAGCTTTCTTT
CASSYRQGRGNTEAFF
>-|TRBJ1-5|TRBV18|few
TGTGCCAGCTCACCAGGTGATTGGCAGCCCCAGCATTTT
CASSPGDWQPQHF
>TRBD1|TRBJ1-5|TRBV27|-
TGTGCCAGCAGTTTATCGCGAGGGGGCGACAATCAGCCCCAGCATTTT
CASSLSRGGDNQPQHF